The clone carrying this TCR beta chain was recorded once. Its antigen is not identified. The sample comes from a study of blood T cells in healthy people across ages. It was with a sample-barcoded 5' primer and a J-beta primer mix that a second PCR of roughly 7 to 12 cycles was run. One entry per CDR3 protein results from TCRdb running MiXCR on the 5' RACE reads. Altogether 700,000 to 900,000 distinct CDR3 sequences are present, about 55% being singletons, with the ten largest covering roughly two fifths. Germline V gene lookup returns CDR1 SGHDT and CDR2 YYEEEE. Trimming took off 4 bases at V and 7 bases at J, with 15 bases between the two ends. CDR3 size: 14 residues. Study-level points and caveats: Without sorted subsets, naive and antigen-experienced compartments could not be conclusively compared. There was a strong correlation between TCR beta diversity and naive T cell percentage. Greater diversity and more naive CD4+ cells were seen in long-lived donors than in aged donors.

V usage is TRBV5-6 and J usage is TRBJ1-5; possible D gene TRBD1, 5 bases. The sequencing input was blood. The TCR sequence derives from an elderly man in good health. For the CDR3, the DNA is TGTGCCAGCAGCCGTCTCGGGGGTAACCAGCCCCAGCATTTT. This translates into CASSRLGGNQPQHF.